This TCR beta chain originates from a study of identical twins. The germline gives CDR1 DFQATT, CDR2 SNEGSKA (reference sequence). The V segment lost 0 bases and the J segment 3 bases; nucleotides outside the gene matches: 6. This CDR3 spans 15 amino acids. TCRdb re-called the 5' RACE reads through MiXCR, storing one row per CDR3 protein. This sample has 1,800,000 or so distinct CDR3 sequences, with 25% to 35% found just once. The sequence derives from a newborn girl in good health. The sequenced sample consisted of cord blood. The V gene is TRBV20-1, the J gene TRBJ2-7; the match to TRBD2 covers 9 bases. The CDR3 DNA reads TGCAGTGCTAGAGACACTAGCGGGTGGCTCTACGAGCAGTACTTC. As protein: CSARDTSGWLYEQYF.